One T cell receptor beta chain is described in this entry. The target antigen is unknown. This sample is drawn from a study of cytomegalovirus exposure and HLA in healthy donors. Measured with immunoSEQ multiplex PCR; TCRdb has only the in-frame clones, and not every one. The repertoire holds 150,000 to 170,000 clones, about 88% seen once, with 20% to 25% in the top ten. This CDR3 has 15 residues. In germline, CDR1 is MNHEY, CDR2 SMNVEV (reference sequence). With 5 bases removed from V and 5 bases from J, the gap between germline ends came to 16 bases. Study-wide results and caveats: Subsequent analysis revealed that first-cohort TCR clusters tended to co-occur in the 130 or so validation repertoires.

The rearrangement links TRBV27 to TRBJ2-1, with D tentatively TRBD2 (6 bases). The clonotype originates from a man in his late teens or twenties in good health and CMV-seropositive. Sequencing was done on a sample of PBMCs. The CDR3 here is CASSPVGAGHNEQFF. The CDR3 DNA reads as TGTGCCAGCAGTCCTGTTGGCGCGGGGCACAATGAGCAGTTCTTC.